The 30 T cell receptor beta chains below were found in one sample sequenced in a study of response to subunit inactivated influenza vaccine. A single record per CDR3 protein comes from TCRdb applying MiXCR to the RT-PCR reads. The sample contains around 760,000 distinct CDR3 sequences, around 14% of which appear only once. The sequences come from PBMCs from blood, collected roughly 2 weeks before vaccination. These receptors were obtained from a man in his fifties or sixties who received an inactivated influenza vaccine.

This clonotype turned up a few times. This chain uses TRBV20-1 with TRBJ1-6, with 7 bases that match TRBD1. CDR1 and CDR2 (germline): DFQATT, SNEGSKA (reference sequence). This CDR3 has 13 amino acids. With 0 bases clipped from V and 7 bases from J, the junction kept 0 bases outside the gene matches. The CDR3 DNA sequence: TGCAGTGCTAGAGAGACAGGGAATTCACCCCTCCACTTT. Translating it yields CSARETGNSPLHF.

The rearrangement joins TRBV25-1 to TRBJ2-7; D gene uncertain. V was trimmed by 4 bases and J by 4 bases, leaving 11 bases between them. Looked up from germline, CDR1 is MGHDK and CDR2 is SYGVNS. The CDR3 extends over 13 amino acids. The CDR3 DNA sequence: TGTGCCAGCAGTGGAAACACTTTATACGAGCAGTACTTC. It is translated as CASSGNTLYEQYF.

This clonotype was seen a few times. The chain links TRBV19 to TRBJ1-1; 7 positions agree with TRBD1. This CDR3 is 13 amino acids long. CDR1 LNHDA and CDR2 SQIVND come from the germline V gene (reference sequence). The V gene end was trimmed by 5 bases and the J gene end by 7 bases; junction bases not matched to a gene: 7. In DNA form, the CDR3 reads TGTGCCAGTAGTCCGGGACAGCAAGTTGAAGCTTTCTTT. It yields the protein CASSPGQQVEAFF.

CDR3 loop: CATSPTRLEQYF. CDR3 nucleotides: TGTGCCACATCTCCGACTCGCTTGGAGCAGTACTTC. The chain combines TRBV6-1 with TRBJ2-7, with D unclear. Germline values: CDR1 MNHNS, CDR2 SASEGT. The length of the CDR3 is 12 residues. With 10 bases removed from V and 7 bases from J, the gap between germline ends came to 17 bases.

This clonotype was recorded a few times. V gene TRBV7-8 combines with J gene TRBJ2-7; D remains ambiguous. The CDR3 totals 13 residues. Trimming took 3 bases from V and 3 from J, leaving 9 bases between them. CDR1 and CDR2 from the germline V gene are SGHVS and FQNEAQ. CDR3 sequence: CASSFRSNYEQYF. In nucleotides, the CDR3 is TGTGCCAGCAGCTTCCGATCCAACTACGAGCAGTACTTC.

This chain uses TRBV5-4 with TRBJ2-3, with a possible D match to TRBD1 (5 bases). Trimming cost V 1 base and J 1 base, with 13 bases left between them. The CDR3 covers 16 residues. The V gene's germline CDR1 is SGHNT and CDR2 YYREEE (reference sequence). The CDR3 coding sequence is TGTGCCAGCAGCTTGACATCCAGGGTGGGCACAGATACGCAGTATTTT. Translated: CASSLTSRVGTDTQYF.

The chain is built from TRBV7-9 and TRBJ2-5, with 7 bases matching TRBD2. From germline, CDR1 is SEHNR and CDR2 FQNEAQ (reference sequence). The CDR3 spans 14 residues. V gave up 6 bases and J gave up 1 base; unmatched junction bases: 5. The CDR3 DNA reads as TGTGCCAGCAGGCATGCGGGGGTCCAAGAGACCCAGTACTTC. It translates to CASRHAGVQETQYF.

There are a few counts of this clonotype. In DNA form, the CDR3 reads TGCGCCAGCAGCGACGCGGGACAGGCCTCTGGAAACACCATATATTTT. It translates to CASSDAGQASGNTIYF. The V and J genes are TRBV5-1 and TRBJ1-3, with 8 bases fitting TRBD1. This CDR3 has 16 amino acids. Germline CDR1 is SGHRS and CDR2 is YFSETQ. With V trimmed by 4 bases and J by 0 bases, 6 bases remained unmatched.

V usage is TRBV4-2 and J usage is TRBJ1-6; D unclear. Between the trimmed V and J ends, which lost 1 base and 5 bases, there was a span of 9 bases. CDR1 is LGHNA and CDR2 is YNFKEQ in the germline V gene. There are 15 residues in the CDR3. The chain's CDR3 is CASSQVGNNNSPLHF. As DNA, the CDR3 is TGTGCCAGCAGCCAAGTTGGGAACAATAATTCACCCCTCCACTTT.

The DNA of the CDR3 is TGTGCCAGCAGCCACGGGCGCAGGGGGCGATCCGGGGAGCTGTTTTTT. Its translation is CASSHGRRGRSGELFF. This chain connects TRBV12-3 or TRBV12-4 to TRBJ2-2; 8 bases match TRBD1. Germline trimming cut 6 bases from V and 6 bases from J; bases unmatched to any gene: 12. The CDR3 totals 16 residues.

This clonotype showed up just a few times. This chain joins TRBV28 and TRBJ2-4; tentatively, D is TRBD2 (6 bases). V was trimmed by 5 bases and J by 10 bases, leaving 12 bases between them. CDR1 and CDR2 (germline): MDHEN, SYDVKM. The CDR3 loop spans 12 amino acids. The CDR3 region has the DNA TGTGCCAGCAGTGCGGATGGGGGGATTCAGTACTTC. This encodes CASSADGGIQYF.

In this sample, this clonotype turned up a few times. V gene TRBV7-9 combines with J gene TRBJ2-3; D remains ambiguous. Trimming took off 7 bases at V and 1 base at J, with 12 bases between the two ends. From germline, CDR1 is SEHNR and CDR2 FQNEAQ (reference sequence). The CDR3 is 14 amino acids. The CDR3 nucleotides read TGTGCCAGCACCGTCGACACTGGCACAGATACGCAGTATTTT. Protein: CASTVDTGTDTQYF.

The V gene is TRBV6-5, the J gene TRBJ2-7, with D unresolved. Germline V CDR1 and CDR2: MNHEY, SVGAGI. The CDR3 runs 14 residues. Between the trimmed V and J ends, which lost 2 bases and 6 bases, there was a span of 14 bases. CDR3 nucleotide sequence: TGTGCCAGCAGTTACAGGGATCTAGTGGGCGAGCAGTACTTC. This codes for CASSYRDLVGEQYF.

The chain is built from TRBV4-2 and TRBJ2-2; 7 nucleotides line up with TRBD2. Germline V gene sequence: CDR1 LGHNA, CDR2 YNFKEQ. This CDR3 is built from 16 residues. Trimming removed 4 bases from V and 3 bases from J; junction bases left unmatched: 8. The CDR3 sequence is CASSLAREPHTGELFF. CDR3 DNA sequence: TGTGCCAGCAGCCTAGCGCGGGAGCCACACACCGGGGAGCTGTTTTTT.

This clonotype was observed a few times. The chain recombines TRBV14 with TRBJ2-7; weak D call: TRBD1 (6 bases). The CDR3 contains 15 residues. In germline, CDR1 is SGHDN, CDR2 FVKESK. V shed 1 base and J shed 2 bases, with 12 bases lying between them. This CDR3 reads CASSQGAGTTYEQYF. In DNA, the CDR3 is TGTGCCAGCAGCCAAGGGGCCGGGACAACCTACGAGCAGTACTTC.

V is TRBV5-1 and J is TRBJ2-3; either TRBD1 or TRBD2 may supply D (6 bases each). The CDR3 contains 15 residues. Per the germline V gene, CDR1 is SGHRS and CDR2 is YFSETQ. Trimming shortened V by 1 base and J by 3 bases, and 12 bases separated the two germline ends. The CDR3: CASSLRGLWTDTQYF. The CDR3 bases are TGCGCCAGCAGCTTGCGGGGGCTGTGGACAGATACGCAGTATTTT.

The sample holds a few counts of this clonotype. V is TRBV12-3 or TRBV12-4 and J is TRBJ2-7; the D is unclear. The CDR3 length is 13 residues. V was trimmed by 3 bases and J by 2 bases, leaving 8 bases between them. CDR3 sequence: CASSFELTYEQYF. The CDR3 DNA follows: TGTGCCAGCAGTTTCGAACTGACCTACGAGCAGTACTTC.

The genes are TRBV28 and TRBJ2-5; 10 bases fit TRBD2. In germline, CDR1 is MDHEN, CDR2 SYDVKM. V gave up 6 bases and J gave up 4 bases; unmatched junction bases: 5. The CDR3 spans 14 residues. As DNA, the CDR3 is TGTGCCAGCAGGCAAGCGGGGGGGCCAGAGACCCAGTACTTC. It codes for CASRQAGGPETQYF.

Remarks on this clonotype: This may arise from a read error, as a much more abundant clone is one base away. The rearrangement uses TRBV6-2 or TRBV6-3 and TRBJ2-2; 7 bases agree with TRBD1. Looked up from germline, CDR1 is MNHEY and CDR2 is SVGEGT. V was pared by 8 bases and J by 3 bases, with 6 bases of the junction left unmatched. CDR3 length: 14 amino acids. DNA for the CDR3: TGTGCCAGCCATAGACAGGGTCACACCGGGGAGCTGTTTTTT. It translates to CASHRQGHTGELFF.

This clonotype was seen at least ten times. This chain joins TRBV7-2 and TRBJ2-7, with 11 bases lining up with TRBD2. CDR3 length: 17 amino acids. The germline CDR1 and CDR2 sequences are SGHTA and FQGNSA. The V and J ends lost 6 bases and 0 bases, in that order; junction bases with no gene match: 10. This chain's CDR3 is CASSPRLAGGNSYEQYF. The CDR3 bases are TGTGCCAGCAGTCCCAGGCTAGCGGGGGGAAACTCCTACGAGCAGTACTTC.

This clonotype showed up just a few times. This chain joins TRBV29-1 and TRBJ2-1; a possible D gene is TRBD2 (6 bases). The germline V and J ends were trimmed by 7 bases and 5 bases, with 15 bases remaining between them. Germline V gives CDR1 SQVTM, CDR2 ANQGSEA. There are 13 residues in the CDR3. The CDR3: CSAGDLSDNEQFF. The CDR3 DNA is TGCAGCGCTGGGGACTTATCCGACAATGAGCAGTTCTTC.

This clonotype occurred many times. This chain connects TRBV4-3 to TRBJ2-5; D uncertain. The CDR3 has 14 residues. The germline CDR1 and CDR2 sequences are LGHNA and YSLEER. Trimming pared 1 base from V and 2 bases from J, leaving 8 bases between. The CDR3 region has the DNA TGCGCCAGCAGCCAAGGGACGGAACAAGAGACCCAGTACTTC. Translation gives CASSQGTEQETQYF.

This chain uses TRBV30 with TRBJ2-3; TRBD2 matches at 11 bases. The V gene end was trimmed by 5 bases and the J gene end by 9 bases; junction bases not matched to a gene: 1. This CDR3 comprises 11 residues. CDR1 GTSNPN and CDR2 SVGIG come from the germline V gene (reference sequence). The CDR3 nucleotides read TGTGCCTGGGCTAGCGGGGGGACGCAGTATTTT. This codes for CAWASGGTQYF.

The chain carries TRBV4-3 and TRBJ2-7, with D possibly being TRBD1 (5 bases). The CDR3 is 13 residues long. Trimming removed 0 bases from V and 7 bases from J, with 10 bases in between. The germline V gene has CDR1 LGHNA and CDR2 YSLEER. CDR3 DNA: TGCGCCAGCAGCCAAGATGTCCAGGGTGAGCAGTACTTC. Translation: CASSQDVQGEQYF.

This clonotype was counted at least ten times. The chain couples TRBV20-1 to TRBJ2-1; unclear D gene. The V end lost 6 bases, the J end lost 10 bases, and 16 bases lay between the germline ends. This CDR3 is 12 amino acids long. From germline, CDR1 is DFQATT and CDR2 SNEGSKA (reference sequence). CDR3 residues: CSAVVTVLEQFF. CDR3 nucleotide sequence: TGCAGTGCCGTGGTTACCGTCCTGGAGCAGTTCTTC.

The chain is built from TRBV12-3 or TRBV12-4 and TRBJ1-1, with D possibly being TRBD1 (5 bases). The CDR3 is 13 residues long. V lost 7 bases and J lost 1, with 10 bases in between. Here the CDR3 reads CASTRQPNTEAFF. The CDR3 bases are TGTGCCAGCACTAGACAGCCGAACACTGAAGCTTTCTTT.

V and J are TRBV20-1 and TRBJ1-2; 12 positions agree with TRBD1. J was trimmed by 8 bases and V by 0 bases; bases with no gene match: 4. The germline V gene encodes CDR1 DFQATT and CDR2 SNEGSKA (reference sequence). This CDR3 contains 14 residues. The CDR3 nucleotides read TGCAGTGCTAGAGAAGGGGGGACAGGGGGCGGCTACACCTTC. It translates to CSAREGGTGGGYTF.

This clonotype has only a few counts. This chain connects TRBV13 to TRBJ2-3, with no clear D. V dropped 0 bases and J dropped 2 bases, with 9 bases sitting between them. There are 15 residues in the CDR3. The germline CDR1 and CDR2 sequences are PRHDT and FYEKMQ (reference sequence). This chain's CDR3 is CASSLGYGATDTQYF. The CDR3 nucleotides are TGTGCCAGCAGCTTAGGATACGGAGCCACAGATACGCAGTATTTT.

This clonotype was observed a few times. The chain carries TRBV2 and TRBJ2-5; 13 bases agree with TRBD2. The J segment lost 4 bases and the V segment lost 6 bases, leaving 11 bases of the junction unmatched. The CDR3 has 17 amino acids. CDR1 and CDR2 from the germline V gene are SNHLY and FYNNEI. The chain's CDR3 is CASSGSRTSGSLETQYF. The DNA of the CDR3 is TGTGCCAGCAGCGGATCGAGGACTAGCGGGAGTTTAGAGACCCAGTACTTC.

The rearrangement joins TRBV9 to TRBJ2-3; D tentatively reads TRBD1 or TRBD2 (6 bases each). V gave up 6 bases and J gave up 1 base, with 12 bases separating them. CDR1 SGDLS and CDR2 YYNGEE come from the germline V gene. The CDR3 is 14 residues long. The CDR3 spells CASNGGLGTDTQYF. The CDR3 DNA follows: TGTGCCAGCAACGGGGGCCTCGGCACAGATACGCAGTATTTT.